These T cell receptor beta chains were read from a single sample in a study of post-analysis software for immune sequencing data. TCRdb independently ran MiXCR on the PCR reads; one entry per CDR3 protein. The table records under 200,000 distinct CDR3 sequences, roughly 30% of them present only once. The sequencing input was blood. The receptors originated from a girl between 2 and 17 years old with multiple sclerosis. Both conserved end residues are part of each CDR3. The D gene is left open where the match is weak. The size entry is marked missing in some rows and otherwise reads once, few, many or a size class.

CASRTYLASSYNEQFF	TGTGCCAGCAGGACCTACCTAGCGAGCTCCTACAATGAGCAGTTCTTC	.	TRBV6-5	TRBJ2-1	many
CASSPGQGRVYEQYF	TGTGCCAGCAGCCCCGGACAGGGAAGGGTCTACGAGCAGTACTTC	TRBD1	TRBV7-9	TRBJ2-7	many
CASSPRTSGLYEQYF	TGTGCCAGCAGCCCTCGGACTAGCGGTCTCTACGAGCAGTACTTC	TRBD2	TRBV7-2	TRBJ2-7	many
CASSLELIPPDTQYF	TGCGCCAGCAGCTTAGAGTTAATCCCACCAGATACGCAGTATTTT	.	TRBV5-1	TRBJ2-3	.
CAGSFIREKLFF	TGTGCCGGCAGTTTTATCCGGGAAAAACTGTTTTTT	.	TRBV12-3/TRBV12-4	TRBJ1-4	.
CASSVSGRSEQFF	TGTGCCAGCAGCGTGAGCGGGAGAAGTGAGCAGTTCTTC	TRBD2	TRBV7-8	TRBJ2-1	.
CASSYPTSGRGGVNEQFF	TGTGCCAGCAGTTACCCGACTAGCGGGAGGGGGGGTGTCAATGAGCAGTTCTTC	TRBD2	TRBV6-5	TRBJ2-1	many
CASSQPGGFEQYF	TGTGCCAGCAGCCAACCTGGGGGGTTCGAGCAGTACTTC	.	TRBV3-1	TRBJ2-7	many
CASSIGGLAQETQYF	TGTGCCAGTAGTATAGGGGGACTAGCTCAAGAGACCCAGTACTTC	TRBD2	TRBV19	TRBJ2-5	few
CASSFEMSSYHEQFF	TGTGCCAGCAGCTTCGAAATGAGCTCCTACCATGAGCAGTTCTTC	.	TRBV7-2	TRBJ2-1	few
CASSLDQPLPQYF	TGTGCCAGCAGCTTGGACCAGCCTCTACCCCAGTACTTC	.	TRBV5-5	TRBJ2-5	.
CASSRGGSSEKLFF	TGTGCCAGCAGTCGGGGGGGCTCGAGTGAAAAACTGTTTTTT	.	TRBV12-3/TRBV12-4	TRBJ1-4	few
CASSPQEIYTEAFF	TGTGCCAGCAGCCCACAGGAGATTTACACTGAAGCTTTCTTT	.	TRBV11-2	TRBJ1-1	.
CASSPLLEEETQYF	TGCGCCAGCAGCCCGTTACTAGAGGAAGAGACCCAGTACTTC	.	TRBV5-1	TRBJ2-5	many
CASSPGTRTDTQYF	TGTGCCAGCAGCCCCGGGACACGCACAGATACGCAGTATTTT	.	TRBV9	TRBJ2-3	many
CASSQGLYYGYTF	TGTGCCAGCTCACAGGGACTCTACTATGGCTACACCTTC	.	TRBV14	TRBJ1-2	.
CATSDPGQGVGEQYF	TGTGCCACCAGTGATCCCGGACAGGGGGTAGGAGAGCAGTACTTC	TRBD1	TRBV24-1	TRBJ2-7	many
CASSLLGGLTYEQYF	TGCGCCAGCAGCCTGCTGGGGGGACTTACCTACGAGCAGTACTTC	.	TRBV5-1	TRBJ2-7	many
CSARHETGGTGYTF	TGCAGTGCTAGGCACGAGACAGGGGGCACGGGCTACACCTTC	TRBD1	TRBV20-1	TRBJ1-2	many
CASRRHHTGTDQYF	TGCGCCAGCAGGCGACATCATACCGGGACAGACCAGTACTTC	TRBD1	TRBV5-1	TRBJ2-4	many
CSAPLEDNEQFF	TGCAGTGCTCCCCTGGAGGACAATGAGCAGTTCTTC	.	TRBV20-1	TRBJ2-1	many
CSVMTGPRETQYF	TGCAGCGTCATGACAGGACCCCGGGAGACCCAGTACTTC	.	TRBV29-1	TRBJ2-5	many
CASSQVPQGATNEKLFF	TGCGCCAGCAGCCAAGTTCCCCAGGGGGCAACTAATGAAAAACTGTTTTTT	TRBD1	TRBV4-1	TRBJ1-4	.
CASSFIGGKQQETQYF	TGTGCCAGCAGCTTCATCGGGGGGAAACAACAAGAGACCCAGTACTTC	TRBD2	TRBV5-4	TRBJ2-5	many
CSANPGLAGAYEQYF	TGCAGTGCTAACCCCGGACTAGCGGGAGCCTACGAGCAGTACTTC	TRBD2	TRBV20-1	TRBJ2-7	many
CSAYPGGEGQPQHF	TGCAGTGCTTACCCAGGGGGCGAGGGTCAGCCCCAGCATTTT	TRBD1	TRBV20-1	TRBJ1-5	.
CASSFGGVGQPQHF	TGTGCCAGCAGTTTTGGGGGGGTGGGACAGCCCCAGCATTTT	.	TRBV12-3/TRBV12-4	TRBJ1-5	.
CSGSRVQTQYF	TGCAGCGGAAGCAGGGTACAGACCCAGTACTTC	.	TRBV29-1	TRBJ2-5	.
CASSRATGVGTQPQHF	TGTGCCAGCAGCCGAGCGACAGGGGTAGGCACTCAGCCCCAGCATTTT	TRBD1	TRBV7-2	TRBJ1-5	few
CASSLGGGRPYNEQFF	TGCGCCAGCAGCTTGGGGGGTGGGCGCCCCTACAATGAGCAGTTCTTC	.	TRBV5-1	TRBJ2-1	few
CASSQWGSSYNEQFF	TGTGCCAGCAGCCAATGGGGGAGCTCCTACAATGAGCAGTTCTTC	.	TRBV3-1	TRBJ2-1	many
CASTSGGGNIYEQYF	TGTGCCAGCACCTCCGGCGGGGGCAATATCTACGAGCAGTACTTC	.	TRBV28	TRBJ2-7	many
CATSRDTGGTGEQFF	TGTGCCACCAGCAGAGACACTGGAGGGACGGGCGAGCAGTTCTTC	.	TRBV15	TRBJ2-1	many
CASEALAGSYEQYF	TGTGCCAGCGAGGCCCTAGCGGGGTCCTACGAGCAGTACTTC	TRBD2	TRBV2	TRBJ2-7	many
CSARDRTGHYEQYF	TGCAGTGCTAGAGATCGGACAGGGCACTACGAGCAGTACTTC	TRBD1	TRBV20-1	TRBJ2-7	many
CASSQGHPVANEKLFF	TGTGCCAGCAGCCAAGGACACCCGGTGGCTAATGAAAAACTGTTTTTT	.	TRBV5-5	TRBJ1-4	.
CATTRTLTVKTYEQYF	TGTGCCACGACCCGAACACTCACGGTAAAAACCTACGAGCAGTACTTC	.	TRBV6-5	TRBJ2-7	many
CSAHSSYTGELFF	TGCAGTGCCCATTCCTCCTACACCGGGGAGCTGTTTTTT	.	TRBV20-1	TRBJ2-2	.
CASSPSGTYNEQFF	TGCGCCAGCAGCCCTAGCGGGACCTACAATGAGCAGTTCTTC	TRBD2	TRBV5-1	TRBJ2-1	many
CASSFRGNGGDAQYF	TGTGCCAGCAGCTTTCGGGGGAACGGTGGAGATGCGCAGTATTTT	.	TRBV7-8	TRBJ2-3	.
CASSLRGHREAFF	TGTGCCAGCAGCTTGAGGGGGCACAGAGAAGCTTTCTTT	TRBD1	TRBV5-4	TRBJ1-1	.